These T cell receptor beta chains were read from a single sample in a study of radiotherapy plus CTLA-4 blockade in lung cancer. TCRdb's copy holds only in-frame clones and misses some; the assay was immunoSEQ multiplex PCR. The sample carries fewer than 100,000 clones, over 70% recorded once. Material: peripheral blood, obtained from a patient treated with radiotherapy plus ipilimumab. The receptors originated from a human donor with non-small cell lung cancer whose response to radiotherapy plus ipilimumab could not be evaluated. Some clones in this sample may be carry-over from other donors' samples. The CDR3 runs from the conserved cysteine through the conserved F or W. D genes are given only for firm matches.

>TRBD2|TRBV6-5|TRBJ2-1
CASSYRRGDRFGQFF
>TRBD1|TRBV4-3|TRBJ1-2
CASSQDVLTGANNYGYTF
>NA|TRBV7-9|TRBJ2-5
CASSFQNQETQYF
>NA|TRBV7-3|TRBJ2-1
CASSLFGSSYNEQFF
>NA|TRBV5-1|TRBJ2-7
CASSLNGDARYEQYF
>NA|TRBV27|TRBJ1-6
CASSDRQNSPLHF
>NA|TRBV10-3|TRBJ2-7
CAISESVGLTYEQYF
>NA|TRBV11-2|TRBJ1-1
CASSARRGETEAFF
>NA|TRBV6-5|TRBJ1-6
CASSYFGQINSPLHF
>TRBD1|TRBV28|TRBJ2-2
CASSYRGTGELFF
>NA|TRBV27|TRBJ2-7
CASSFSRAYEQYF
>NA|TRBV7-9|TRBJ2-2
CASSPQRGSAGELFF
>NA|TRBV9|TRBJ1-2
CASSVSLEDGYTF
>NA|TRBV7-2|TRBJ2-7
CASSLELYEQYF
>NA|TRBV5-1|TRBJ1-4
CASSLTGTPLNNEKLFF
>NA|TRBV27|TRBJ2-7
CASSFRTSSYEQYF
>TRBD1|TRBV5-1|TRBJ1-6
CASSLAPGQGYSPLHF
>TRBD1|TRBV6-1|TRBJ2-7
CASSSQGTGIDEQYF
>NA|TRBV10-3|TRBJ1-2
CAISVLQGHYGYTF
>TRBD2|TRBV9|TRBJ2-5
CASSAGTIQETQYF
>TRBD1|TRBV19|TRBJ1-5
CASSISGQGLNNQPQHF
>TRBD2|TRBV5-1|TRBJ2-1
CASSSRTSGGDEQFF
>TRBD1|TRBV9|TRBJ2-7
CASSATGTVSYEQYF
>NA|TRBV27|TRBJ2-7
CASSSDSNEQYF
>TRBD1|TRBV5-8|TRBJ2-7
CASSARDRGSYEQYF
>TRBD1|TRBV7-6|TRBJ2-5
CASSGRDRGETQYF
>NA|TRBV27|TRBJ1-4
CASSFQGQNEKLFF
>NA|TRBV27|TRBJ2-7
CASSFWGGAEEQYF
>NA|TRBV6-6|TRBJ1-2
CASTLAPEEVRGYTF
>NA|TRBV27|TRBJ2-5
CASSLFGPKVAQYF
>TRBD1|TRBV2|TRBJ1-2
CASSTTGSYGYTF
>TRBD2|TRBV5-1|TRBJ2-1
CASSFGLVPFF
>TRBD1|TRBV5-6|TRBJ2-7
CASSFPGQGSEQYF
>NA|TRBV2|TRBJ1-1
CASSERPGNPEAFF
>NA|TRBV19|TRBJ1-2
CASSFFWGRQAGYGYTF
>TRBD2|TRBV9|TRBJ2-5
CASSVGGGGAGAQYF
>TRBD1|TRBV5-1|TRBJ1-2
CASSLGTGFITF